This T cell receptor (beta chain) was sequenced for a study of shared clonotypes between healthy human individuals. Study-wide results and caveats: Rarefaction analysis demonstrated incomplete sorted-subset sequencing notwithstanding large depth.

CDR1 and CDR2 from the germline V gene are SGHTA and FQGTGA. Trimming removed 3 bases from V and 1 base from J, with 11 bases in between. The CDR3 length is 15 residues. TCRdb's copy holds only in-frame clones and misses some; the assay was immunoSEQ multiplex PCR. The sample shows hundreds of thousands of clones, 90% to 96% of them seen only once. Regarding this clone: No antigen is known for it.

The receptor's source is a woman aged 30 to 39 in good health. Material for sequencing was naive CD4+ T cells sorted from blood. Subset defined: CD45RA+ positively selected. This chain links TRBV7-3 with TRBJ2-3; tentative D call: TRBD2 (5 bases). CDR3 nucleotides: TGTGCCAGCAGCTTTTGGAGCGGAGGCACAGATACGCAGTATTTT. Translated, it gives CASSFWSGGTDTQYF.